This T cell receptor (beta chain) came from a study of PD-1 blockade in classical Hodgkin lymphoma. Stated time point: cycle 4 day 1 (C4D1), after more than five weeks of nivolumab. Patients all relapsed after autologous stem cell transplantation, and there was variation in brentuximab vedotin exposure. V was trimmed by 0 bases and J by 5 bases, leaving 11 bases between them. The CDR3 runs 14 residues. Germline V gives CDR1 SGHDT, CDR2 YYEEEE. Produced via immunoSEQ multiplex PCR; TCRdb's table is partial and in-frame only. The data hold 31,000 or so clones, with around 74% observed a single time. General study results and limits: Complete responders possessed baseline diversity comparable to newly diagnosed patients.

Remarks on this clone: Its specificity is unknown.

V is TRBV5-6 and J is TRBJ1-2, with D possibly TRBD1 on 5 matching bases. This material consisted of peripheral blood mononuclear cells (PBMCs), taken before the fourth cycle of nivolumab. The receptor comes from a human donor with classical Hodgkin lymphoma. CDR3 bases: TGTGCCAGCAGCTTGGCCGGGACTTCGTATGGCTACACCTTC. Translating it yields CASSLAGTSYGYTF.